These 3 T cell receptor beta chains were sequenced from one sample in a study of breast tumors, draining lymph nodes, adjacent tissues. In TCRdb, the multiplex PCR reads were re-called with MiXCR into one record per CDR3 protein. The data hold over 200,000 distinct CDR3 sequences, with approximately 31% observed a single time. Breast cancer patients provided tissue from their axillary draining lymph nodes. Input material: axillary lymph node tissue. Receptor source: a female donor with breast cancer. Some clones in this sample may be carry-over from other donors' samples.

This clonotype appeared many times. J is TRBJ1-6 and V is TRBV13; no clear D gene. Looked up from germline, CDR1 is PRHDT and CDR2 is FYEKMQ (reference sequence). The CDR3 extends over 12 amino acids. V lost 5 bases and J 8 bases, leaving 7 bases between the germline ends. CDR3 sequence (DNA): TGTGCCAGCAGCATTGCGGATTCACCCCTCCACTTT. Protein sequence: CASSIADSPLHF.

Ten or more counts support this clonotype. The CDR3 spells CASSSTPRTGGELFF. CDR3 DNA: TGTGCCAGCAGCTCTACACCCAGGACAGGCGGGGAGCTGTTTTTT. The chain carries TRBV7-8 and TRBJ2-2, with 7 bases fitting TRBD1. After removal of 4 bases from V and 7 bases from J, the junction contained 9 bases not matched to a gene. This CDR3 has 15 amino acids. The germline CDR1 and CDR2 sequences are SGHVS and FQNEAQ.

Ten or more counts support this clonotype. This rearrangement joins TRBV19 to TRBJ1-6; D possibly corresponds to TRBD1 (5 bases). This CDR3 has 14 amino acids. From germline, CDR1 is LNHDA and CDR2 SQIVND (reference sequence). Trimming removed 4 bases at V and 7 bases at J, with 11 bases between. The CDR3: CASSNDRDNSPLHF. The CDR3 nucleotides are TGTGCCAGTAGTAACGACAGAGACAATTCACCCCTCCACTTT.